The 17 T cell receptor beta chains reported below all come from one sample, sequenced in a study of a mutant IDH1 vaccine in newly diagnosed glioma. The table came from immunoSEQ multiplex PCR; TCRdb's copy has only in-frame clones and leaves some out. The profile shows just over 80,000 clones, roughly 85% of them singletons. Sample time point: week 23, last vaccination. The vaccine gave 300 ug of a 20-mer mutant IDH1 peptide subcutaneously per dose. Antigen specificity for these receptors is unknown. The source material was PBMCs, sampled from a glioma patient whose treatment included an IDH1 peptide vaccine. These receptors came from a man aged 25-40 years with glioma. Some clones in this sample may be carry-over from other donors' samples.

The chain recombines TRBV7-9 with TRBJ2-7; D unresolved. Germline V gives CDR1 SEHNR, CDR2 FQNEAQ (reference sequence). V shed 5 bases and J shed 3 bases, with 17 bases lying between them. This CDR3 region has 15 residues. CDR3: CASSPGSGRFYEQYF. The CDR3 bases are TGTGCCAGCAGCCCCGGGTCGGGCAGATTCTACGAGCAGTACTTC.

The genes are TRBV10-3 and TRBJ1-2, with TRBD1 as a possible D gene (5 bases). CDR3 size: 14 residues. CDR1 is ENHRY and CDR2 is SYGVKD in the germline V gene. Trimming took off 10 bases at V and 4 bases at J, with 19 bases between the two ends. The CDR3 reads CASRPGDGFYGYTF. The DNA of the CDR3 is TGTGCCAGCAGACCCGGGGACGGGTTCTATGGCTACACCTTC.

The gene calls are TRBV11-1 and TRBJ2-5, with 15 nucleotides matching TRBD2. Germline V gene data show CDR1 as SGHAT and CDR2 as FQDESV (reference sequence). CDR3 length: 16 residues. V trimming: 4 bases; J trimming: 4 bases; junction bases outside the gene matches: 4. For the CDR3, the DNA is TGTGCCAGCAGCTCGGGACTAGCGGGAGGAAGAGAGACCCAGTACTTC. Translated: CASSSGLAGGRETQYF.

The chain carries TRBV21-1 and TRBJ2-1; the table's D call of TRBD2 was not tested on the DNA. TRBV21-1 is noted as a pseudogene. The CDR3 runs to 20 residues. The CDR3 DNA is TGTGCCAGCAGCAAAGCCCTATGGCGGGAGGTGGGAATGTCCTACAATGAGCAGTTCTTC. Its translation is CASSKALWREVGMSYNEQFF.

The chain's CDR3 is CASSFLAGVDTQYF. The DNA of the CDR3 is TGTGCCAGCAGTTTTCTGGCGGGAGTGGATACGCAGTATTTT. The chain joins TRBV27 to TRBJ2-3, with TRBD2 matching over 7 bases. Germline CDR1 is MNHEY and CDR2 is SMNVEV (reference sequence). The CDR3 is made up of 14 amino acids. Unmatched junction bases numbered 6, after V lost 3 bases and J lost 6 bases.

This clone has just one count. The V and J genes are TRBV27 and TRBJ2-3; a weak D match, TRBD2 (6 bases). Between the trimmed V and J ends, which lost 1 base and 0 bases, there was a span of 8 bases. The CDR3 is 15 amino acids. Germline V lookup: CDR1 MNHEY, CDR2 SMNVEV (reference sequence). The CDR3, as DNA: TGTGCCAGCAGTTTATGGGCGGGGAGCACAGATACGCAGTATTTT. This codes for CASSLWAGSTDTQYF.

This clone was observed once. In DNA form, the CDR3 reads TGTGCCAGCAGCTTGAGCCCGGGACAGGGGGCCCCAGGTCGCTACGAGCAGTACTTC. Protein sequence: CASSLSPGQGAPGRYEQYF. The chain links TRBV13 to TRBJ2-7; 12 bases line up with TRBD1. V lost 3 bases, J lost 3 bases, and 15 bases stayed unmatched. Germline assignment: CDR1 PRHDT and CDR2 FYEKMQ (reference sequence). This CDR3 contains 19 residues. Based on the CDR3 plus reference TRBV13 and TRBJ2-7, the full variable domain is AAGVIQSPRHLIKEKRETATLKCYPIPRHDTVYWYQQGPGQDPQFLISFYEKMQSDKGSIPDRFSAQQFSDYHSELNMSSLELGDSALYFCASSLSPGQGAPGRYEQYFGPGTRLTVT.

The DNA of the CDR3 is TGTGCCAGCAGTCCTAGGGGGCAGACAACTAATGAAAAACTGTTTTTT. Translating gives CASSPRGQTTNEKLFF. This chain uses TRBV2 with TRBJ1-4; TRBD1 agrees at 7 bases. CDR3 size: 16 residues. The V segment lost 5 bases and the J segment 0 bases; nucleotides outside the gene matches: 6. Germline CDR1 reads SNHLY; CDR2 reads FYNNEI.

The chain couples TRBV5-4 to TRBJ2-7; possibly TRBD2 for D (6 bases). Germline CDR1 SGHNT, CDR2 YYREEE (reference sequence). The CDR3 loop spans 15 amino acids. Trimming took 4 bases from V and 5 from J, leaving 19 bases between them. CDR3 sequence: CASSPGLTELHEQYF. The DNA of the CDR3 is TGTGCCAGCAGCCCGGGACTGACCGAACTCCACGAGCAGTACTTC.

This clone appeared once. J is TRBJ1-1 and V is TRBV4-1; the D gene is possibly TRBD1 (5 bases). Per germline, CDR1 MGHRA and CDR2 YSYEKL. The CDR3 contains 17 residues. This chain's CDR3 is CAAASGGYVFGNTEAFF. CDR3 sequence (DNA): TGCGCTGCGGCCAGCGGGGGGTATGTTTTTGGGAACACTGAAGCTTTCTTT.

The chain joins TRBV30 to TRBJ1-5; 9 bases match TRBD1. The CDR3 sequence is 15 residues long. V lost 2 bases and J lost 6; bases outside the gene matches: 8. Germline CDR1 GTSNPN, CDR2 SVGIG (reference sequence). The DNA of the CDR3 is TGTGCCTGGAGTTCCCCGGGACAGGGACGTCAGCCCCAGCATTTT. It codes for CAWSSPGQGRQPQHF.

This chain joins TRBV2 and TRBJ1-1, with D possibly TRBD1 on 5 matching bases. Trimming took 7 bases from V and 4 from J, leaving 19 bases between them. Germline CDR1 is SNHLY and CDR2 is FYNNEI. The CDR3 totals 15 residues. The CDR3 loop is CASTSIREGSTEAFF. DNA for the CDR3: TGTGCCAGCACCTCGATCAGGGAGGGGAGCACTGAAGCTTTCTTT.

This CDR3 reads CAISPGDTEAFF. The CDR3, as DNA: TGTGCCATCAGTCCGGGGGACACTGAAGCTTTCTTT. V gene TRBV10-3 combines with J gene TRBJ1-1; weak D call: TRBD1 (5 bases). Trimming cost V 5 bases and J 3 bases, with 7 bases left between them. This CDR3 is 12 amino acids long. Per germline, CDR1 ENHRY and CDR2 SYGVKD.

The gene calls are TRBV7-9 and TRBJ1-2, with unresolved D. In germline, CDR1 is SEHNR, CDR2 FQNEAQ (reference sequence). This CDR3 is 12 amino acids long. V was cut by 1 base and J by 7 bases, with 7 bases left in between. Here the CDR3 DNA reads TGTGCCAGCAGCTTAGGGCATACTGGCTACACCTTC. As protein: CASSLGHTGYTF.

This chain connects TRBV7-2 to TRBJ2-7, with 14 bases lining up with TRBD2. This CDR3 contains 15 residues. With 2 bases clipped from V and 5 bases from J, the junction kept 2 bases outside the gene matches. Germline lookup yields CDR1 SGHTA and CDR2 FQGNSA. The CDR3 sequence: CASSLSGLAGDEQYF. CDR3 nucleotides: TGTGCCAGCAGCTTATCGGGACTAGCGGGGGACGAGCAGTACTTC.

V usage is TRBV19 and J usage is TRBJ2-7; TRBD1 matches at 9 bases. The CDR3 runs to 13 residues. The germline V gene encodes CDR1 LNHDA and CDR2 SQIVND (reference sequence). J gave up 2 bases and V 10 bases, and 6 bases lay outside the gene matches. The CDR3 coding sequence is TGTGCCACCGGGACAGGGTTAACCTACGAGCAGTACTTC. This codes for CATGTGLTYEQYF.

The chain employs TRBV7-3 and TRBJ1-3, with D perhaps TRBD1 (6 bases). The ends were cut back, 5 bases at V and 0 bases at J, with 17 bases in the middle. CDR1 is SGHTA and CDR2 is FQGTGA in the germline V gene. The CDR3 runs to 17 residues. DNA for the CDR3: TGTGCCAGCAGCCCCCACGCTCCAGGGGTCTCTGGAAACACCATATATTTT. Amino acids: CASSPHAPGVSGNTIYF.